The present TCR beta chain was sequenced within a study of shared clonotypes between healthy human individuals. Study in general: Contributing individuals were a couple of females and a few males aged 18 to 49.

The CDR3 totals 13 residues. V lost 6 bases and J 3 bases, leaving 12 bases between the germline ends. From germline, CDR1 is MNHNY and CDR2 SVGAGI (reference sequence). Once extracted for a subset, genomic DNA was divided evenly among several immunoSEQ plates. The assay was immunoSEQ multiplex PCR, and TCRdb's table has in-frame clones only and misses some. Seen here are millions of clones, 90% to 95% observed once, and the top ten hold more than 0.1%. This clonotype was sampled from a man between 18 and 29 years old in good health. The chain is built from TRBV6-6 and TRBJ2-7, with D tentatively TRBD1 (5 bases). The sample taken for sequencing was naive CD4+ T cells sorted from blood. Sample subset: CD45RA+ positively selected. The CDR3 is CASSPRGFYEQYF. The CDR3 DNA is TGTGCCAGCAGCCCAAGGGGATTCTACGAGCAGTACTTC.